This T cell receptor (beta chain) was found in a study of T cell responses to AZD1222 COVID-19 vaccine (dated by TCRdb to 2020 to 2022). Broadly, across the study: TCR sequencing was performed for roughly 250 trial participants, of whom about 210 were given two doses of AZD1222 and around 26 were given two doses of MenACWY control vaccine. Trial participants were enrolled by age into subgroups of 18-55, 56-69 and 70-plus years, and roughly 150, 30 and 60 TCR-sequenced participants, respectively, were included in these subgroups.

The sample's time point label, decoded: about 28 days (+/-7) after the second vaccine dose. AZD1222 recipients given second doses at about 4 weeks or at about 12 weeks were pooled, since spike-specific TCR depth and breadth were not found to differ between the two schedules. The vaccinee samples were drawn from two UK trials, COV001 and COV002, one of which was a single-blind randomized controlled phase 2/3 trial testing AZD1222 (ChAdOx1 nCoV-19) in healthy adults. Trial participant PBMC samples were collected at day 0 and day 28 after the second dose for TCRbeta chain sequencing. In the case of this clone: It has no known antigen specificity. The sample holds no much larger clone one base away, and base qualities are not on file.

Study-wide findings and limitations: Participants were mostly white British and included more females than males, and it was suggested by the authors that clonal diversity may have been underestimated. Reportedly, almost half of the unique spike-specific TCRs recognized epitopes lying outside the regions that are mutated in the B.1.351 and B.1.1.7 variants. Conclusions about previously exposed vaccinees are limited, since just five or six AZD1222 recipients were seropositive for SARS-CoV-2 at baseline. CD4 TCRs associated with the vaccine covered the entire spike protein, and the dominant responses were in regions 160-218 and 743-854. The 56-69-year group was small, and its depth increase did not reach significance, likely because of low power. Because no day 14 peak-response samples were available, repertoires were characterized only after the peak T cell response. A significant rise in spike-specific TCR breadth and depth was observed after two AZD1222 doses relative to day 0 and relative to MenACWY recipients.

The CDR3 regions of human TCRbeta chains were analyzed by immunosequencing. In the paper's pipeline: TCRs in the repertoires were compared against a reference library of SARS-CoV-2-specific TCRs that had been generated with the MIRA antigen-specificity platform. Breadth meant the fraction of unique TCRs that were SARS-CoV-2-associated, whereas depth meant the fraction of total T cells that were SARS-CoV-2-associated. Using the MIRA data, every spike-specific TCR was mapped to the spike region that the TCR reacted to and assigned to either a CD4 or a CD8 class. Log10-transformed breadth and depth values were compared by one-way ANOVA with Sidak's multiple comparisons tests. This is the immuneACCESS table as TCRdb keeps it, with only in-frame sequences that have V and J called. A part of the clones is gone; compared with another copy, unresolved V genes explain less than half, and the rest is unexplained. The V and J calls and the clone size are those of that table, but D and trimming were determined from the DNA. This sample holds about 170,000 clones; approximately 90% were observed only once. The ten largest clones take up 0.85% to 1.1% of the sample.

Clipping removes 3 bases from V and 3 bases from J, with 11 as the unmatched junction base count. The CDR1 and CDR2 encoded by the germline V gene (reference sequence) are DFQATT and SNEGSKA. Spanning cysteine to phenylalanine, the CDR3 consists of 16 amino acids. Of the read, only the CDR3 DNA is kept; its 48 bases are in frame from base 1. The chain couples TRBV20-1 to TRBJ2-7; the central 10 bases match TRBD1. This material consisted of peripheral blood, taken 28 days after the second AZD1222 dose. The sequence was obtained from an adult who received the AZD1222 COVID-19 vaccine. At the DNA level, the sequence is TGCAGTGCTAGTAGGATAAGCCGGGACAGGGGCTACGAGCAGTACTTC. Translated, this is CSASRISRDRGYEQYF.